Listed here are 29 T cell receptor beta chains from one sample, sequenced in a study of regulatory T cells in long-lasting Graves disease. Sample time point: newly diagnosed GD, antithyroid drugs for less than 3 months. PBMCs were the source of the RNA used for TCR sequencing. For TCR beta, libraries came from iRepertoire HTBI primers and Arm-PCR of CDR3 regions. Each CDR3 protein gets one entry after TCRdb re-called the multiplex PCR reads with MiXCR. The table shows about 470,000 distinct CDR3 sequences, with under 20% occurring only once. These same records also appear under a second study, on T cells in Graves' hyperthyroidism and ophthalmopathy.

Sequencing was performed on peripheral blood mononuclear cells (PBMCs), taken at new diagnosis, from a patient treated with antithyroid drugs. Receptor source: a middle-aged man with Graves disease.

Remarks on this clonotype: One end of the junction fails to match germline, which may point to a read error. Written as DNA, the CDR3 is TGTGCCAACAGCGCCGGACTAGCGGCCTTCAATGAGCAGTTCTTC. As protein: CANSAGLAAFNEQFF. V is TRBV5-1 and J is TRBJ2-1; 10 nucleotides match TRBD2. The germline V gene has CDR1 SGHRS and CDR2 YFSETQ. The CDR3 is made up of 15 amino acids.

J is TRBJ2-7 and V is TRBV9, with 11 bases identical to TRBD1. Germline CDR1 is SGDLS and CDR2 is YYNGEE. Trimming cost V 3 bases and J 3 bases; bases outside gene matches: 5. The CDR3 consists of 15 residues. DNA for the CDR3: TGTGCCAGCAGCGCCGGGGGACAGGGGGACTACGAGCAGTACTTC. Its translation is CASSAGGQGDYEQYF.

In its sample, this clonotype was seen many times. The chain joins TRBV28 to TRBJ1-2; possibly TRBD1 for D (6 bases). V lost 5 bases, J lost 8 bases, and 15 bases lay in between. The CDR3 loop spans 13 amino acids. Germline-derived CDR1 and CDR2 are MDHEN and SYDVKM. For the CDR3, the DNA is TGTGCCAGCAGTACGGGGGGCGCGGGAGGCTACACCTTC. Protein: CASSTGGAGGYTF.

With regard to this clonotype: A read error may produce the germline difference seen at one junction end. The gene calls are TRBV14 and TRBJ2-7; D could derive from TRBD1 or TRBD2 (6 bases each). The CDR3 is made up of 13 amino acids. Germline V lookup: CDR1 SGHDN, CDR2 FVKESK. Here the CDR3 DNA reads TGTGCCAGCAGCCAAGATAGAGTAAGGGGGGCGTCCTTC. Translation: CASSQDRVRGASF.

The chain joins TRBV2 to TRBJ2-3, with 10 bases that match TRBD1. The germline gives CDR1 SNHLY, CDR2 FYNNEI. The CDR3 has 15 amino acids. V trimming: 6 bases; J trimming: 4 bases; junction bases outside the gene matches: 7. This chain's CDR3 is CASRSGTGVSDTQYF. DNA for the CDR3: TGTGCCAGCAGATCCGGGACAGGGGTATCAGATACGCAGTATTTT.

The chain links TRBV5-4 to TRBJ2-2; D possibly uses TRBD1 or TRBD2 (5 bases each). Germline assignment: CDR1 SGHNT and CDR2 YYREEE (reference sequence). The V end lost 4 bases, the J end lost 8 bases, and 18 bases lay between the germline ends. The CDR3 extends over 15 amino acids. In DNA form, the CDR3 reads TGTGCCAGCAGCCGAACCGGGGCAAGAACTGGGGAGCTGTTTTTT. Its protein is CASSRTGARTGELFF. Filled out from reference TRBV5-4 and TRBJ2-2, the complete variable domain reads ETGVTQSPTHLIKTRGQQVTLRCSSQSGHNTVSWYQQALGQGPQFIFQYYREEENGRGNFPPRFSGLQFPNYSSELNVNALELDDSALYLCASSRTGARTGELFFGEGSRLTVL.

This clonotype was counted many times. V and J are TRBV28 and TRBJ2-1, with D uncertain. CDR3 length equals 15 residues. Between the trimmed V and J ends, which lost 6 bases and 9 bases, there was a span of 21 bases. The germline CDR1 and CDR2 sequences are MDHEN and SYDVKM. CDR3 in DNA: TGTGCCAGCAGCCCCTTTCGCTCCCCCGGTGGTGAGCAGTTCTTC. Amino acid sequence: CASSPFRSPGGEQFF.

The chain couples TRBV24-1 to TRBJ2-5, with unresolved D. Germline V CDR1 and CDR2: KGHDR, SFDVKD. This CDR3 comprises 16 residues. The germline V and J ends were trimmed by 0 bases and 3 bases, with 13 bases remaining between them. The CDR3 here is CATSDLRPREKETQYF. The CDR3 region has the DNA TGTGCCACCAGTGATTTGCGCCCCAGAGAGAAAGAGACCCAGTACTTC.

This clonotype was detected many times. The V gene is TRBV28, the J gene TRBJ1-6; D not resolved. Germline V lookup: CDR1 MDHEN, CDR2 SYDVKM. Trimming took 7 bases from V and 6 from J, leaving 7 bases between them. The CDR3 length is 12 residues. CDR3 nucleotide sequence: TGTGCCAGCACCACGCCTAATTCACCCCTCCACTTT. It specifies CASTTPNSPLHF.

This clonotype has a count of ten or more. The chain employs TRBV5-1 and TRBJ2-1, with 10 nucleotides matching TRBD1. The CDR3 is 16 residues long. CDR1 and CDR2 from the germline V gene are SGHRS and YFSETQ. The J segment lost 4 bases and the V segment lost 4 bases, leaving 8 bases of the junction unmatched. The chain's CDR3 is CASSRTDRGIYNEQFF. Written as DNA, the CDR3 is TGCGCCAGCAGCCGCACGGACAGGGGGATTTACAATGAGCAGTTCTTC.

The V gene is TRBV10-3, the J gene TRBJ1-2; no reliable D call. V was clipped by 3 bases and J by 6 bases, with 17 bases between them. Per the germline V gene, CDR1 is ENHRY and CDR2 is SYGVKD. There are 15 residues in the CDR3. The CDR3 sequence is CAISDQQRELNGYTF. The CDR3 coding sequence is TGTGCCATCAGTGACCAACAACGGGAATTGAATGGCTACACCTTC.

The sample holds a few counts of this clonotype. This CDR3 fails to terminate in the conserved phenylalanine or tryptophan, so it likely reflects a read error. The V gene is TRBV7-3, the J gene TRBJ2-1; D perhaps matches TRBD2 (6 bases). The CDR3 covers 15 residues. Germline CDR1 and CDR2: SGHTA and FQGTGA. Deletions cut 1 base from V and 8 bases from J, with 15 bases between. CDR3 sequence (DNA): TGTGCCAGCAGCTTAAGCGGTGGCCGCGGGGATGAGCAGTTCCTC. Translation: CASSLSGGRGDEQFL.

This clonotype was seen a handful of times. V usage is TRBV6-2 or TRBV6-3 and J usage is TRBJ1-5, with D tentatively TRBD1 (5 bases). The V end was cut by 4 bases, the J end by 3 bases, with 13 bases between. Germline values: CDR1 MNHEY, CDR2 SVGEGT. The CDR3 loop spans 15 amino acids. CDR3 DNA sequence: TGTGCCAGCAGTTTCACAGGTCTCCCCAATCAGCCCCAGCATTTT. Protein product: CASSFTGLPNQPQHF.

The table lists this clonotype with many counts. The chain has TRBV27 and TRBJ2-4; 10 bases fit TRBD1. Germline trimming cut 4 bases from V and 1 base from J; bases unmatched to any gene: 13. Germline assignment: CDR1 MNHEY and CDR2 SMNVEV (reference sequence). CDR3 size: 19 residues. The CDR3 DNA sequence: TGTGCCAGCAGTTCTCGGGACAGGGGTCGTTTGGTTGCCAAAAACATTCAGTACTTC. This translates into CASSSRDRGRLVAKNIQYF.

The chain links TRBV5-1 to TRBJ2-1; 15 nucleotides line up with TRBD2. The CDR3 extends over 17 amino acids. V lost 3 bases and J lost 8; bases outside the gene matches: 9. The V gene's germline CDR1 is SGHRS and CDR2 YFSETQ. CDR3 protein: CASSWGLAGGVNDEQFF. The DNA of the CDR3 is TGCGCCAGCAGCTGGGGACTAGCGGGAGGAGTAAACGATGAGCAGTTCTTC.

This clonotype appeared many times. V usage is TRBV28 and J usage is TRBJ2-7; 7 nucleotides line up with TRBD1. Germline V gene lookup returns CDR1 MDHEN and CDR2 SYDVKM. The CDR3 covers 15 residues. The V segment lost 8 bases and the J segment 3 bases; nucleotides outside the gene matches: 13. This chain's CDR3 is CASHKPGTVDYEQYF. As DNA, the CDR3 is TGTGCCAGCCACAAACCCGGGACAGTAGACTACGAGCAGTACTTC.

This clonotype was detected only a few times. CDR3 in amino acids: CAISESRTYEQYF. The CDR3 bases are TGTGCCATCAGTGAGTCGCGAACGTACGAGCAGTACTTC. This sequence joins TRBV10-3 and TRBJ2-7; D gene uncertain. Germline V gene sequence: CDR1 ENHRY, CDR2 SYGVKD. Between the trimmed V and J ends, which lost 0 bases and 4 bases, there was a span of 7 bases. This CDR3 is built from 13 residues.

This clonotype was counted ten times or more. V is TRBV2 and J is TRBJ1-1; 8 nucleotides line up with TRBD1. This CDR3 comprises 15 residues. J gave up 6 bases and V 4 bases, and 10 bases lay outside the gene matches. Germline V CDR1 and CDR2: SNHLY, FYNNEI. DNA of the CDR3: TGTGCCAGCAGTGCGGGCAGGACAGGGCTTTCTGAAGCTTTCTTT. This codes for CASSAGRTGLSEAFF.

The genes are TRBV6-4 and TRBJ2-1; D remains ambiguous. This CDR3 spans 14 amino acids. The germline V gene has CDR1 MRHNA and CDR2 SNTAGT. The V end was cut by 3 bases, the J end by 2 bases, with 8 bases between. In DNA form, the CDR3 reads TGTGCCAGCAGTGAATATGGCCCCTACAATGAGCAGTTCTTC. It specifies CASSEYGPYNEQFF.

This clonotype was observed a handful of times. J is TRBJ2-2 and V is TRBV12-5, with D tentatively TRBD2 (6 bases). Trimming left V 1 base short and J 5 bases short, with 17 bases between. This CDR3 is 17 amino acids long. Germline V gene data show CDR1 as LGHNT and CDR2 as FRNRAP. CDR3 sequence reads: CASGLDPGGWLTGELFF. CDR3 DNA sequence: TGTGCTAGTGGTTTGGATCCCGGGGGATGGTTGACCGGGGAGCTGTTTTTT.

This clonotype was counted between two and nine times. J is TRBJ2-1 and V is TRBV9; 10 positions agree with TRBD2. Germline V gives CDR1 SGDLS, CDR2 YYNGEE. Trimming removed 3 bases from V and 7 bases from J; junction bases left unmatched: 10. This CDR3 comprises 16 residues. This CDR3 is CASSAIAGGGGNEQFF. In DNA form, the CDR3 reads TGTGCCAGCAGCGCCATAGCGGGAGGAGGGGGTAATGAGCAGTTCTTC.

As to this clonotype: The CDR3 carries no conserved terminal phenylalanine or tryptophan, so it likely arises from a read error. The genes are TRBV6-1 and TRBJ1-5; 7 bases match TRBD1. The CDR3 contains 16 residues. The trim removed 0 bases at V and 7 bases at J, leaving 9 bases unmatched. Germline V lookup: CDR1 MNHNS, CDR2 SASEGT. The CDR3 loop is CASSEAGTVVYQPQHS. CDR3 bases: TGTGCCAGCAGTGAAGCGGGGACAGTGGTGTACCAGCCCCAGCATTCT.

This clonotype has ten or more counts. CDR3 region: CASSPMGSSTSYNEQFF. The CDR3, as DNA: TGCGCCAGCAGCCCAATGGGCAGTTCCACCTCCTACAATGAGCAGTTCTTC. The gene calls are TRBV4-1 and TRBJ2-1; D call uncertain. The CDR3 is 17 amino acids. Germline values: CDR1 MGHRA, CDR2 YSYEKL. Deletions cut 4 bases from V and 0 bases from J, with 16 bases between.

This clonotype was seen ten or more times. The chain uses TRBV10-3 and TRBJ2-7, with TRBD1 matching over 10 bases. This CDR3 region has 15 residues. The germline gives CDR1 ENHRY, CDR2 SYGVKD. V shed 5 bases, J shed 5 bases, and the junction held 9 bases outside the gene matches. DNA of the CDR3: TGTGCCATCAGTCAAGACGGGACAGGGGTGGACGAGCAGTACTTC. It codes for CAISQDGTGVDEQYF.

The sample holds many counts of this clonotype. This chain joins TRBV2 and TRBJ2-7; 8 bases line up with TRBD2. J was trimmed by 5 bases and V by 8 bases; bases with no gene match: 5. CDR1 is SNHLY, CDR2 FYNNEI, per germline. This CDR3 spans 12 amino acids. The chain's CDR3 is CASRTSINEQYF. Here the CDR3 DNA reads TGTGCCAGCCGGACTAGCATCAACGAGCAGTACTTC.

This clonotype was picked up many times. The chain couples TRBV27 to TRBJ2-7; 9 bases agree with TRBD1. J lost 4 bases, V lost 3 bases, and 4 bases had no gene match. The CDR3 has 14 residues. Germline-derived CDR1 and CDR2 are MNHEY and SMNVEV (reference sequence). The DNA of the CDR3 is TGTGCCAGCAGTTTGGGGACAGGGAAATACGAGCAGTACTTC. Residues: CASSLGTGKYEQYF.

This clonotype was recorded a few times. The chain has TRBV9 and TRBJ2-1; TRBD2 matches at 11 bases. CDR1 is SGDLS and CDR2 is YYNGEE in the germline V gene. J lost 10 bases, V lost 4 bases, and 10 bases had no gene match. CDR3 length equals 15 residues. The CDR3 nucleotides read TGTGCCAGCAGCTCCACTAGCGGGAGTTCAGGGGAGCAGTTCTTC. This translates into CASSSTSGSSGEQFF.

The V call is TRBV28, the J call TRBJ2-3, with D perhaps TRBD2 (6 bases). This CDR3 region has 15 residues. Trimming removed 3 bases from V and 0 bases from J, with 10 bases in between. Looked up from germline, CDR1 is MDHEN and CDR2 is SYDVKM. The CDR3 loop reads CASSFGTASTDTQYF. The CDR3, as DNA: TGTGCCAGCAGTTTCGGGACTGCTAGCACAGATACGCAGTATTTT.

This clonotype was seen more than once but under ten times. V gene TRBV14 combines with J gene TRBJ2-5; D unresolved. The germline V gene has CDR1 SGHDN and CDR2 FVKESK. This CDR3 region has 12 residues. The V end lost 9 bases, the J end lost 7 bases, and 15 bases lay between the germline ends. The CDR3 region has the DNA TGTGCCAGGATTGTGGCGTGGGGGACCCAGTACTTC. Its translation: CARIVAWGTQYF.